This T cell receptor (beta chain) was sequenced during a study of T cell responses to AZD1222 COVID-19 vaccine. Study as a whole: Both about-4-week and about-12-week second-dose recipients were combined.

This clone was detected only once. Its specificity is not known. Here immunoSEQ multiplex PCR was the method, and the copy in TCRdb shows in-frame clones only, minus some. The repertoire has approximately 190,000 clones, approximately 91% of them found once; the top ten carry approximately 0.98%. Broader study findings: Clonal diversity was possibly underestimated, and the donors were mostly white British, with more females. Seropositive status at baseline applied to only a handful of AZD1222 recipients. Across spike, vaccine-associated CD4 TCRs were found, dominant at 160-218 and 743-854.

The CDR3 sequence is 13 residues long. V dropped 2 bases and J dropped 8 bases, with 11 bases sitting between them. Germline V CDR1 and CDR2: SGHRS, YFSETQ. V is TRBV5-1 and J is TRBJ2-1; no clear D. The source is an adult in good health. The input for sequencing was peripheral blood, taken on day 0 of AZD1222 vaccination. The CDR3 nucleotides read TGCGCCAGCAGCTTCGGCGGAGAGGATGAGCAGTTCTTC. Translated: CASSFGGEDEQFF.